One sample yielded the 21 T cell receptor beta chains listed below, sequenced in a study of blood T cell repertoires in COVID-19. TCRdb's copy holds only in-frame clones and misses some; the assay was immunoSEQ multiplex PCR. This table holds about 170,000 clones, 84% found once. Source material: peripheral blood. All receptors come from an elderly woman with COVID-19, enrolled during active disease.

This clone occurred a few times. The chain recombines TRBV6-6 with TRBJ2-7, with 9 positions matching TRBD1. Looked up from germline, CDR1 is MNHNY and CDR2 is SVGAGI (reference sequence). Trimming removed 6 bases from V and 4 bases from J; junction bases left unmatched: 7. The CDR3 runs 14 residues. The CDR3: CASRATGGGYEQYF. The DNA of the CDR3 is TGTGCCAGCAGGGCGACAGGGGGGGGTTACGAGCAGTACTTC.

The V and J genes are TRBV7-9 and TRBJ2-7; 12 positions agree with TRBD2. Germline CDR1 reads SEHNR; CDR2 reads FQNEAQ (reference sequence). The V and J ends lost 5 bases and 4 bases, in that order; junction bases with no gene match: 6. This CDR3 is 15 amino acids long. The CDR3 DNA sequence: TGTGCCAGCAGCCCCCTAGCGGGAGGGCCTTACGAGCAGTACTTC. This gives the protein CASSPLAGGPYEQYF.

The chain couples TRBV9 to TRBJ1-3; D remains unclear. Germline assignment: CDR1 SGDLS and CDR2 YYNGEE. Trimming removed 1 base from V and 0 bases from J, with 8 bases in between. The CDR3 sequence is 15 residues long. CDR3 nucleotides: TGTGCCAGCAGCGTATCGCCACACTCTGGAAACACCATATATTTT. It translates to CASSVSPHSGNTIYF.

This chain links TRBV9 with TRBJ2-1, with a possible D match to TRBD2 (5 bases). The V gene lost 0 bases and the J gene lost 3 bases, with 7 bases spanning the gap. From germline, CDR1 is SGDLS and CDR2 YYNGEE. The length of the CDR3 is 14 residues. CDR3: CASSVAGFYNEQFF. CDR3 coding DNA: TGTGCCAGCAGCGTAGCGGGGTTCTACAATGAGCAGTTCTTC.

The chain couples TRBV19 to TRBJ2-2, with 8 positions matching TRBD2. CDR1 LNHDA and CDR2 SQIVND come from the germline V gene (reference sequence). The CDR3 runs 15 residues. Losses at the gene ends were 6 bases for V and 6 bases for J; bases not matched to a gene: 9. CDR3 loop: CASRTPGTRAGELFF. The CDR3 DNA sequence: TGTGCCAGTAGAACCCCCGGGACTAGGGCCGGGGAGCTGTTTTTT.

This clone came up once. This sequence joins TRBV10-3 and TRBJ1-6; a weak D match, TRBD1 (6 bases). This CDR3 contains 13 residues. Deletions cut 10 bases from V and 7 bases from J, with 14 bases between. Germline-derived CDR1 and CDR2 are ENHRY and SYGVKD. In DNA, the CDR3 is TGTGCCACCAGACTCGACAGGAATTCACCCCTCCACTTT. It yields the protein CATRLDRNSPLHF.

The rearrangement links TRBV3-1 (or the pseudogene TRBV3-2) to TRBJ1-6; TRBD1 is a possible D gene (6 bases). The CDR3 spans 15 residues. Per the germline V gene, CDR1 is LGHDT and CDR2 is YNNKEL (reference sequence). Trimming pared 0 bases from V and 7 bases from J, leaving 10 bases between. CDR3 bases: TGTGCCAGCAGCCAAGAGGGACACGGGAATTCACCCCTCCACTTT. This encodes CASSQEGHGNSPLHF.

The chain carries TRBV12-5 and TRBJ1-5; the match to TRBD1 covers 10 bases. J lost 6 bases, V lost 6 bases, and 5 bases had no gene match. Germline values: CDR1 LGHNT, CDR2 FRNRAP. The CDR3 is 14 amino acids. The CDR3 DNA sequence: TGTGCTAGTGGCCGGACAGGGGGAGTTCAGCCCCAGCATTTT. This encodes CASGRTGGVQPQHF.

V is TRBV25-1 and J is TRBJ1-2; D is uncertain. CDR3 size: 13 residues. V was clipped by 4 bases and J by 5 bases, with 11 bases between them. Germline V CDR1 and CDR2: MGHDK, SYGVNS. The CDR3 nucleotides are TGTGCCAGCAGTGCCGGGGAAGGGTATGGCTACACCTTC. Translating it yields CASSAGEGYGYTF.

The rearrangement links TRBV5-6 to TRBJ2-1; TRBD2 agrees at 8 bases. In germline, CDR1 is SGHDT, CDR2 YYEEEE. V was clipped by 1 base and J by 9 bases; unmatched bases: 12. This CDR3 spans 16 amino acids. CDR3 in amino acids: CASSLLSGSTLGEQFF. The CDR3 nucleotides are TGTGCCAGCAGCTTGTTAAGCGGGAGTACGCTTGGTGAGCAGTTCTTC.

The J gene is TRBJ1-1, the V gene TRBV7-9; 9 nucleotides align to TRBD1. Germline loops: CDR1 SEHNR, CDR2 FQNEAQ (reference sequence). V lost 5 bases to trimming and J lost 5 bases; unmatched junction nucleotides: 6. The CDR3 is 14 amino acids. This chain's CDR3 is CASSRDRERTEAFF. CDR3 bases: TGTGCCAGCAGCCGGGACAGGGAGAGAACTGAAGCTTTCTTT.

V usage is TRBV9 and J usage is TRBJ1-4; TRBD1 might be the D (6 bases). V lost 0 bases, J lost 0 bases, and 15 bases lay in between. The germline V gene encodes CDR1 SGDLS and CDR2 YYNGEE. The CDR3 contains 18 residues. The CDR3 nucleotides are TGTGCCAGCAGCGTAGGGGGGGGCCCGTGGGCAACTAATGAAAAACTGTTTTTT. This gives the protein CASSVGGGPWATNEKLFF.

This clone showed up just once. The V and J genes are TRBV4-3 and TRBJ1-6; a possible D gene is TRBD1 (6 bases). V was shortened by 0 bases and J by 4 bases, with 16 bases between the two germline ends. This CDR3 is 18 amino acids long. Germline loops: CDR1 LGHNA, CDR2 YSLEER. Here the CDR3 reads CASSQDWGPLGYNSPLHF. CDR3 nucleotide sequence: TGCGCCAGCAGCCAAGATTGGGGGCCCTTAGGGTATAATTCACCCCTCCACTTT.

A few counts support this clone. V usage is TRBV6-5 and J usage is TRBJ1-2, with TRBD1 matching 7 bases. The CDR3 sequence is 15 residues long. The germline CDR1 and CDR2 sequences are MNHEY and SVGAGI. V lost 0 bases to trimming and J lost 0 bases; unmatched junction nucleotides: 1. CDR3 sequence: CASSYSGTANYGYTF. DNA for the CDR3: TGTGCCAGCAGTTACTCAGGGACAGCTAACTATGGCTACACCTTC.

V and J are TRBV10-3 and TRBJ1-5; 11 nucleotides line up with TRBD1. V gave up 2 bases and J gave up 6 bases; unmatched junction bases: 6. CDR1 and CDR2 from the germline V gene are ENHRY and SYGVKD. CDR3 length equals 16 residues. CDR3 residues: CAISEGRDRGAQPQHF. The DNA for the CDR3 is TGTGCCATCAGTGAGGGCCGGGACAGGGGGGCTCAGCCCCAGCATTTT.

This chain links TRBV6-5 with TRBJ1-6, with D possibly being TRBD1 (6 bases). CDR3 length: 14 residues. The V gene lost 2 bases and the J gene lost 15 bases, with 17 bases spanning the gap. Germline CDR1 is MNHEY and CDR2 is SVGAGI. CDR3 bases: TGTGCCAGCAGTTACACCCAGGGGTTAGGCATCCTCCACTTT. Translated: CASSYTQGLGILHF.

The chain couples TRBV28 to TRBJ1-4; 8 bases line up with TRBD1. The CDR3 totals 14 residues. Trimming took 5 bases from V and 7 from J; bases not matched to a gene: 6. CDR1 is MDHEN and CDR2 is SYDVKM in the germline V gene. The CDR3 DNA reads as TGTGCCAGCAGTAAACGGACAGGGCGTGAAAAACTGTTTTTT. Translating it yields CASSKRTGREKLFF.

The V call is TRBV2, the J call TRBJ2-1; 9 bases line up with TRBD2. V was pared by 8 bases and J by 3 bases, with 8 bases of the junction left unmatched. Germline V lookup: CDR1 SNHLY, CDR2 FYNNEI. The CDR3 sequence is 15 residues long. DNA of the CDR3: TGTGCCAGCTCGGCGGCACTAGCGGGCTACAATGAGCAGTTCTTC. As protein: CASSAALAGYNEQFF.

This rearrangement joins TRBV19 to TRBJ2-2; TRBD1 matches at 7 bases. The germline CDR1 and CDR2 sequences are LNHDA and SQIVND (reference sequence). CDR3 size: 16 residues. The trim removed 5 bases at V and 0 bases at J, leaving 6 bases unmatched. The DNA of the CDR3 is TGTGCCAGTAGTGTGTACAGGGGTGCGAACACCGGGGAGCTGTTTTTT. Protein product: CASSVYRGANTGELFF.

CDR3 residues: CSARRDFSETQYF. The CDR3 DNA sequence: TGCAGCGCCAGGCGGGACTTTAGCGAGACCCAGTACTTC. The chain links TRBV29-1 to TRBJ2-5; perhaps TRBD2 as D (6 bases). The CDR3 contains 13 residues. Trimming cost V 7 bases and J 5 bases, with 17 bases left between them. CDR1 and CDR2 (germline): SQVTM, ANQGSEA. Full variable domain (outside the CDR3, taken from reference TRBV29-1 and TRBJ2-5): SAVISQKPSRDICQRGTSLTIQCQVDSQVTMMFWYRQQPGQSLTLIATANQGSEATYESGFVIDKFPISRPNLTFSTLTVSNMSPEDSSIYLCSARRDFSETQYFGPGTRLLVL.

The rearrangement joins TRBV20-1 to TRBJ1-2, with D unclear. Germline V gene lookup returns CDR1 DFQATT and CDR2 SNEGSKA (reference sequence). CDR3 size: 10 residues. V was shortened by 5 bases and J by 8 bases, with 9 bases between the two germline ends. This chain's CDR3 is CSAYIEGYTF. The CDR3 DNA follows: TGCAGTGCTTATATAGAGGGCTACACCTTC.